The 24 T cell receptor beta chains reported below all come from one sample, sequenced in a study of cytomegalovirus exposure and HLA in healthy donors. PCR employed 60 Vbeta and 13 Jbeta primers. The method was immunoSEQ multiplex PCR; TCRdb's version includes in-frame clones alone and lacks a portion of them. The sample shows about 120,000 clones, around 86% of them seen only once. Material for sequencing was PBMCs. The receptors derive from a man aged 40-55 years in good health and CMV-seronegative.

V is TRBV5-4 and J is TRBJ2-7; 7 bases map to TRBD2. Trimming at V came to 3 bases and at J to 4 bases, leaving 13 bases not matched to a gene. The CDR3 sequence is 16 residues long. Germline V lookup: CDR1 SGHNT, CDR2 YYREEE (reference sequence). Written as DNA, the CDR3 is TGTGCCAGCAGCTCCAATAGCCCCGGGGGGAAGTACGAGCAGTACTTC. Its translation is CASSSNSPGGKYEQYF.

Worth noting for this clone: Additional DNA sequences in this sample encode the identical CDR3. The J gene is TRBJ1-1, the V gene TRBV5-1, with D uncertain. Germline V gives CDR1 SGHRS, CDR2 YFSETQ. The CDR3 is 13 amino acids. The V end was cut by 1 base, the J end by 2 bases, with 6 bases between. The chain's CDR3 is CASSLTGNTEAFF. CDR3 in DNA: TGCGCCAGCAGCTTGACGGGAAACACTGAAGCTTTCTTT.

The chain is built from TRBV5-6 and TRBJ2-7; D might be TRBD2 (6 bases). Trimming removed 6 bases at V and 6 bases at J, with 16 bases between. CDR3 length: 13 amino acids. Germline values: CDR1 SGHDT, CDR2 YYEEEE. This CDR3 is CASNSGDLAEQYF. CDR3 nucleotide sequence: TGTGCCAGCAACTCGGGGGATCTCGCCGAGCAGTACTTC.

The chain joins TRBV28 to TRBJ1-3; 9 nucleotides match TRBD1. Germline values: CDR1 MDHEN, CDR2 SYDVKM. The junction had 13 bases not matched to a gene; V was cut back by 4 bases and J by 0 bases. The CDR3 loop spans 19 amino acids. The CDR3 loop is CASSSGQGFARSSGNTIYF. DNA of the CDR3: TGTGCCAGCAGTTCGGGACAGGGTTTCGCTCGCAGCTCTGGAAACACCATATATTTT.

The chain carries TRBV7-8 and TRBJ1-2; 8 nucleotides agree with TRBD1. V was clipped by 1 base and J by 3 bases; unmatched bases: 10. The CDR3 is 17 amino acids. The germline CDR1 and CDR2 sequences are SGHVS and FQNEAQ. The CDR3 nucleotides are TGTGCCAGCAGCTTAGGGGCGAGGCAGGGGGCACACTATGGCTACACCTTC. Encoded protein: CASSLGARQGAHYGYTF. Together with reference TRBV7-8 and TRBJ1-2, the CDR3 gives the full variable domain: GAGVSQSPRYKVAKRGQDVALRCDPISGHVSLFWYQQALGQGPEFLTYFQNEAQLDKSGLPSDRFFAERPEGSVSTLKIQRTQQEDSAVYLCASSLGARQGAHYGYTFGSGTRLTVV.

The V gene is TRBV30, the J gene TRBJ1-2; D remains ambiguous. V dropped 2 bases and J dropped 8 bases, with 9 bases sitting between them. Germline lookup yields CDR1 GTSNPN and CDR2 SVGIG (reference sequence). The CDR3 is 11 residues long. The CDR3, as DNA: TGTGCCTGGAGTACATTCTTCGGCTACACCTTC. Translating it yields CAWSTFFGYTF. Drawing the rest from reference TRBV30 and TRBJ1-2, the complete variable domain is SQTIHQWPATLVQPVGSPLSLECTVEGTSNPNLYWYRQAAGRGLQLLFYSVGIGQISSEVPQNLSASRPQDRQFILSSKKLLLSDSGFYLCAWSTFFGYTFGSGTRLTVV.

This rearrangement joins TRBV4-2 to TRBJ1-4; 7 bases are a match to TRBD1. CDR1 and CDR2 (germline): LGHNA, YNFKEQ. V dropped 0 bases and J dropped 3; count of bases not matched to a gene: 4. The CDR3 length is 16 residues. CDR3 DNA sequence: TGTGCCAGCAGCCAAGATGGAGGACAGGCTAATGAAAAACTGTTTTTT. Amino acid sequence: CASSQDGGQANEKLFF.

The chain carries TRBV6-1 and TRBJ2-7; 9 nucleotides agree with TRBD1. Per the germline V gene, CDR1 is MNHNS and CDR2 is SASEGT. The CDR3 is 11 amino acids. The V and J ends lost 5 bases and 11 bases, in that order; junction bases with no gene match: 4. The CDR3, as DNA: TGTGCCAGCAGTAGCCGGGACAGGGAGTACTTC. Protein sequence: CASSSRDREYF.

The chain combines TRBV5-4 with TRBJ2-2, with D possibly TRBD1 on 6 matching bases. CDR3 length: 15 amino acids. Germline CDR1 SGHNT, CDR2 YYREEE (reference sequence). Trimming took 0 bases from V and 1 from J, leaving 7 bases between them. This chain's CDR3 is CASSLVDRNTGELFF. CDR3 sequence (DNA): TGTGCCAGCAGCTTGGTGGACAGGAACACCGGGGAGCTGTTTTTT.

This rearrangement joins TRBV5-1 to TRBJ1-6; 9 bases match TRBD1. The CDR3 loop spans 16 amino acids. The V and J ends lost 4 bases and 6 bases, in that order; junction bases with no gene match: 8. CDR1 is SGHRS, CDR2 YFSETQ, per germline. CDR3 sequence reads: CASSPLQGAFNSPLHF. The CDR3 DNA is TGCGCCAGCAGCCCCCTACAGGGGGCATTTAATTCACCCCTCCACTTT.

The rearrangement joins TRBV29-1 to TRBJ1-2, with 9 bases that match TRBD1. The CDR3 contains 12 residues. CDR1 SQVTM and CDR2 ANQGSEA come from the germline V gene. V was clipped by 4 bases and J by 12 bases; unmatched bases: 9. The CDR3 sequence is CSVVGQGPYNTF. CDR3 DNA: TGCAGCGTTGTGGGACAGGGCCCTTATAACACCTTC.

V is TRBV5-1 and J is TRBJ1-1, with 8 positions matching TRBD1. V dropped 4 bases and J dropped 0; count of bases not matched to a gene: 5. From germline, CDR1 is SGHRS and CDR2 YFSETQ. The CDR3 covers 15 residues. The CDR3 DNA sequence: TGCGCCAGCAGCCCTCCGACAGGGGTGAACACTGAAGCTTTCTTT. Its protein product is CASSPPTGVNTEAFF.

The CDR3 region is CASSLGHEQFF. DNA for the CDR3: TGTGCCAGCAGCTTAGGGCATGAGCAGTTCTTC. This sequence joins TRBV7-3 and TRBJ2-1; D ambiguous. The CDR3 covers 11 residues. Trimming cost V 2 bases and J 8 bases, with 4 bases left between them. CDR1 is SGHTA and CDR2 is FQGTGA in the germline V gene.

The CDR3 loop is CASSPTRSGYNEQFF. The CDR3 nucleotides are TGTGCCAGCTCACCAACCAGAAGCGGCTACAATGAGCAGTTCTTC. V usage is TRBV18 and J usage is TRBJ2-1; D perhaps matches TRBD2 (5 bases). V gave up 2 bases and J gave up 3 bases, with 11 bases separating them. Germline CDR1 KGHSH, CDR2 LQKENI. This CDR3 contains 15 residues. The full variable domain, its missing parts supplied by reference TRBV18 and TRBJ2-1, is NAGVMQNPRHLVRRRGQEARLRCSPMKGHSHVYWYRQLPEEGLKFMVYLQKENIIDESGMPKERFSAEFPKEGPSILRIQQVVRGDSAAYFCASSPTRSGYNEQFFGPGTRLTVL.

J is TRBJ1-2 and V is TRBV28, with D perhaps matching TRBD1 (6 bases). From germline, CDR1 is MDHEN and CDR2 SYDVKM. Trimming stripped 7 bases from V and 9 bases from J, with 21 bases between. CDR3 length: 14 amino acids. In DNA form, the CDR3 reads TGTGCCAGCACAGGGGCCAGCAGGGGCCGGAGCTACACCTTC. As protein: CASTGASRGRSYTF.

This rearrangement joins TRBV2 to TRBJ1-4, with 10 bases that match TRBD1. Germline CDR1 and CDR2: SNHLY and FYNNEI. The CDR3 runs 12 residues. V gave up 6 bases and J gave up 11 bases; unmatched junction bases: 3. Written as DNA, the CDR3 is TGTGCCAGCAGGGAGGACAGGGGGAAACTGTTTTTT. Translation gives CASREDRGKLFF.

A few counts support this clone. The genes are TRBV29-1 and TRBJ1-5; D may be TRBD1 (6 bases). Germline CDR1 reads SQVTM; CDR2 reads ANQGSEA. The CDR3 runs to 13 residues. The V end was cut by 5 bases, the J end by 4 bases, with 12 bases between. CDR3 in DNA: TGCAGCGTTTCTGGGGGCGGGAATCAGCCCCAGCATTTT. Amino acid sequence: CSVSGGGNQPQHF.

The CDR3 nucleotides are TGTGCCAGCAGCTTGACAGCTGATAGCAATCAGCCCCAGCATTTT. This gives the protein CASSLTADSNQPQHF. The J gene is TRBJ1-5, the V gene TRBV7-9, with D possibly TRBD1 on 5 matching bases. The CDR3 is made up of 15 amino acids. CDR1 is SEHNR and CDR2 is FQNEAQ in the germline V gene (reference sequence). Between the trimmed V and J ends, which lost 3 bases and 0 bases, there was a span of 9 bases.

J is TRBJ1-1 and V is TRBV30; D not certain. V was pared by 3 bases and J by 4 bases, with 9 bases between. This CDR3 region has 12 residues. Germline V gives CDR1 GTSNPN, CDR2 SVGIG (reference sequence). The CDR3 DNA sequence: TGTGCCTGGAGGGGCCGGGGCACTGAAGCTTTCTTT. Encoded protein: CAWRGRGTEAFF. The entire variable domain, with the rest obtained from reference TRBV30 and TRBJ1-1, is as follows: SQTIHQWPATLVQPVGSPLSLECTVEGTSNPNLYWYRQAAGRGLQLLFYSVGIGQISSEVPQNLSASRPQDRQFILSSKKLLLSDSGFYLCAWRGRGTEAFFGQGTRLTVV.

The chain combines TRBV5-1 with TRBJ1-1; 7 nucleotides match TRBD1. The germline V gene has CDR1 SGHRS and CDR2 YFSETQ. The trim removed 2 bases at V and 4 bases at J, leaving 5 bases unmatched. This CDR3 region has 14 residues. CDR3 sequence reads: CASSLRQGPTEAFF. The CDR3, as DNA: TGCGCCAGCAGCTTACGACAGGGTCCCACTGAAGCTTTCTTT.

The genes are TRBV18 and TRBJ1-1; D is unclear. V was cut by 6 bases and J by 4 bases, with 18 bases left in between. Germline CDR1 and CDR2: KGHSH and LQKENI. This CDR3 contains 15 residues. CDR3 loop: CASSPTGGRVTEAFF. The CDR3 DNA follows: TGTGCCAGCTCCCCTACGGGAGGGCGGGTCACTGAAGCTTTCTTT. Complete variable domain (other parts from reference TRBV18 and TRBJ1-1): NAGVMQNPRHLVRRRGQEARLRCSPMKGHSHVYWYRQLPEEGLKFMVYLQKENIIDESGMPKERFSAEFPKEGPSILRIQQVVRGDSAAYFCASSPTGGRVTEAFFGQGTRLTVV.

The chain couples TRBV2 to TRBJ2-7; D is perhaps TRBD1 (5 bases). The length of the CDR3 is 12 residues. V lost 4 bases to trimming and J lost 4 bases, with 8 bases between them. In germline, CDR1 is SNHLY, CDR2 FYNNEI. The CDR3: CASSAAGYEQYF. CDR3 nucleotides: TGTGCCAGCAGTGCTGCAGGGTACGAGCAGTACTTC.

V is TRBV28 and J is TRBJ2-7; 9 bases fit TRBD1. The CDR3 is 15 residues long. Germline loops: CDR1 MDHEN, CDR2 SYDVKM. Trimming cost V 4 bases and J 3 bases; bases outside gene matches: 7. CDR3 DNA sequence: TGTGCCAGCAGTTCTTACCGGGACAGGGACTACGAGCAGTACTTC. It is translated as CASSSYRDRDYEQYF.

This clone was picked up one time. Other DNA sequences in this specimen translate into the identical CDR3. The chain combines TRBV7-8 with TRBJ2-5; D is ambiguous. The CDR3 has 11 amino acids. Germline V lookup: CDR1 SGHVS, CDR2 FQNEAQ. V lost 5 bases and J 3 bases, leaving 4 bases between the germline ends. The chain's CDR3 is CASSPKETQYF. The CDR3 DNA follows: TGTGCCAGCAGCCCCAAAGAGACCCAGTACTTC.